These 11 T cell receptor beta chains share one sample of origin, sequenced in a study of blood T cell repertoires in COVID-19. Clones were read by immunoSEQ multiplex PCR, and TCRdb kept only the in-frame ones, dropping some. The sample holds some 200,000 clones, 70% to 90% seen once. The sample was peripheral blood. Receptors originate from a woman at least 80 years old with acute or convalescent COVID-19.

The rearrangement links TRBV10-3 to TRBJ1-3; no reliable D call. The germline CDR1 and CDR2 sequences are ENHRY and SYGVKD. V lost 2 bases, J lost 0 bases, and 11 bases lay in between. The CDR3 extends over 16 amino acids. CDR3 sequence: CAISEPREISGNTIYF. CDR3 coding DNA: TGTGCCATCAGTGAGCCTCGGGAGATCTCTGGAAACACCATATATTTT.

The chain couples TRBV5-1 to TRBJ1-2, with TRBD1 matching 8 bases. Germline assignment: CDR1 SGHRS and CDR2 YFSETQ. J lost 3 bases, V lost 5 bases, and 3 bases had no gene match. This CDR3 is built from 13 residues. The CDR3 protein is CASRQDRDYGYTF. Written as DNA, the CDR3 is TGCGCCAGCAGGCAGGACAGGGACTATGGCTACACCTTC. The full variable domain, with the rest looked up from reference TRBV5-1 and TRBJ1-2, is KAGVTQTPRYLIKTRGQQVTLSCSPISGHRSVSWYQQTPGQGLQFLFEYFSETQRNKGNFPGRFSGRQFSNSRSEMNVSTLELGDSALYLCASRQDRDYGYTFGSGTRLTVV.

The chain recombines TRBV4-1 with TRBJ2-3, with 7 bases identical to TRBD2. The CDR3 length is 15 residues. From germline, CDR1 is MGHRA and CDR2 YSYEKL. The J segment lost 3 bases and the V segment lost 4 bases, leaving 7 bases of the junction unmatched. The DNA of the CDR3 is TGCGCCAGCAGCCCCGGAGGACTAGTAACAGATACGCAGTATTTT. This codes for CASSPGGLVTDTQYF.

The J gene is TRBJ1-4, the V gene TRBV21-1. TRBV21-1 is given as a pseudogene. The CDR3 runs 11 residues. CDR3 loop: CASLLNEKLFF. CDR3 nucleotides: TGTGCCAGCCTACTTAATGAAAAACTGTTTTTT.

This clone has a handful of counts. The chain recombines TRBV4-1 with TRBJ2-2; 7 nucleotides match TRBD1. Germline V lookup: CDR1 MGHRA, CDR2 YSYEKL. This CDR3 is built from 15 residues. Losses at the gene ends were 1 base for V and 6 bases for J; bases not matched to a gene: 5. The CDR3 sequence: CASSQGRQGAGELFF. Here the CDR3 DNA reads TGCGCCAGCAGCCAAGGGAGGCAGGGGGCCGGGGAGCTGTTTTTT.

The table lists this clone with a count of one. J is TRBJ2-3 and V is TRBV5-1, with 7 bases aligning to TRBD2. Germline V gene sequence: CDR1 SGHRS, CDR2 YFSETQ. With 7 bases clipped from V and 5 bases from J, the junction kept 4 bases outside the gene matches. The CDR3 is 12 amino acids. In DNA form, the CDR3 reads TGCGCCAGCGGGGTAGCGGGAGATACGCAGTATTTT. Its protein is CASGVAGDTQYF.

V is TRBV12-2 and J is TRBJ1-4; the table assigns TRBD1, which was not confirmed against the DNA. TRBV12-2 is listed as a pseudogene. This CDR3 is 15 amino acids long. The DNA of the CDR3 is TGTGCAAGTCGCCCCCTGTCAGCAACTAATGAAAAACTGTTTTTT. Amino acid sequence: CASRPLSATNEKLFF.

V and J are TRBV21-1 and TRBJ2-7; the DNA was not used to check the table's D call, TRBD1. TRBV21-1 is a pseudogene segment. The length of the CDR3 is 20 residues. As DNA, the CDR3 is TGTGCCAGCAGCAAAATAACTTCGCTGGAGCCAACGACAGATCCCTACGAGCAGTACTTC. Its translation is CASSKITSLEPTTDPYEQYF.

The chain employs TRBV4-2 and TRBJ2-7; the D gene is possibly TRBD2 (5 bases). From germline, CDR1 is LGHNA and CDR2 YNFKEQ. The CDR3 spans 16 residues. V gave up 0 bases and J gave up 2 bases, with 14 bases separating them. CDR3 bases: TGTGCCAGCAGCCAAGATGCCCGCGGACTGACCTACGAGCAGTACTTC. This gives the protein CASSQDARGLTYEQYF.

The genes are TRBV7-2 and TRBJ1-2; 7 bases map to TRBD1. Germline CDR1 and CDR2: SGHTA and FQGNSA. The CDR3 covers 14 residues. V shed 4 bases, J shed 8 bases, and the junction held 10 bases outside the gene matches. CDR3 sequence (DNA): TGTGCCAGCAGCTACAGCAGGGGGGATAAGGGCTACACCTTC. Translated, it gives CASSYSRGDKGYTF.

The genes are TRBV19 and TRBJ2-7; 14 bases are shared with TRBD2. The CDR3 has 20 residues. Germline V gene sequence: CDR1 LNHDA, CDR2 SQIVND (reference sequence). Losses at the gene ends were 4 bases for V and 2 bases for J; bases not matched to a gene: 16. In DNA form, the CDR3 reads TGTGCCAGTAGTACCCAATCCGGGACTAGCGGGAGTGAGGGGCCCTACGAGCAGTACTTC. Its translation: CASSTQSGTSGSEGPYEQYF.